This TCR beta chain originates from a study of cytomegalovirus exposure and HLA in healthy donors. Whole-study findings and limits: It is likely that the observed cluster of highly shared sequence variants was a sequencing artifact.

CDR1 is LNHDA, CDR2 SQIVND, per germline (reference sequence). V lost 2 bases to trimming and J lost 8 bases; unmatched junction nucleotides: 12. The CDR3 is 17 residues long. The study ran its PCR with 60 Vbeta and 13 Jbeta primers. Clones were sequenced by immunoSEQ multiplex PCR, and TCRdb holds only the in-frame ones, with some missing. This listing includes about 140,000 clones. Regarding this clone: Its antigen remains unknown.

Sequencing was done on a sample of PBMCs. V and J are TRBV19 and TRBJ1-6; 7 bases align to TRBD1. The receptor's source is a man aged 40-49 years in good health and CMV-seronegative. For the CDR3, the DNA is TGTGCCAGTAGTATACTCATCGGCAGGGGGAGTGATTCACCCCTCCACTTT. This codes for CASSILIGRGSDSPLHF.